The sequence of this T cell receptor beta chain was determined in a study of T-cell memory formation after mild COVID-19. Findings and caveats of the study: Several responding clones turned up in pre-infection memory, indicating that cross-reactive memory may have taken part. The main location of contracting CD4+ clones was CM and EM, and that of contracting CD8+ clones was EMRA. Clones that contracted from day 15 to 85 were balanced CD4/CD8, while later expanders leaned CD4+. The second-wave clones peaking on day 37 were not confirmed as SARS-CoV-2-specific.

As for this clonotype: Its antigen is unidentified.

This CDR3 spans 18 amino acids. The J segment lost 2 bases and the V segment lost 4 bases, leaving 13 bases of the junction unmatched. The germline V gene has CDR1 SGHRS and CDR2 YFSETQ. From the 5' RACE reads, TCRdb called clonotypes with MiXCR, one entry per CDR3 protein. Here the sample spans 250,000 to 300,000 distinct CDR3 sequences, roughly 8% being singletons. The chain recombines TRBV5-1 with TRBJ2-5; 11 bases align to TRBD1. The TCR was taken from a man aged 18-30 years who had mild COVID-19 (a few samples of this study predate the infection). Cell type and time point are not known. Sequencing input: PBMCs or a T cell subset sorted from them (not recorded which). The CDR3 region has the DNA TGCGCCAGCAGCCACGGGACAGGGGGAATTTTGAGACAAGAGACCCAGTACTTC. Amino acids: CASSHGTGGILRQETQYF.